This T cell receptor (beta chain) appears in the sequencing data of a study of OX40 agonist ivuxolimab in advanced cancers. Study-level background: Head and neck, renal cell, melanoma or hepatocellular carcinoma were the cancers that dose-escalation patients had. Broader study findings: Relatively little clonal expansion, among the lowest observed, appeared in partial responders at 0.1-3.0 mg/kg. Averaged across samples, CD8+ T cells carried more expanded clones than CD4+ did.

About this clone: Antigen specificity is unknown.

Trimming took 5 bases from V and 0 from J, leaving 7 bases between them. CDR3 length: 13 residues. Looked up from germline, CDR1 is MNHEY and CDR2 is SMNVEV (reference sequence). The method was immunoSEQ multiplex PCR; TCRdb's version includes in-frame clones alone and lacks a portion of them. The table has 60,000 to 70,000 clones, around 93% seen once. The sequencing used CD4+ or CD8+ T cells sorted from blood, collected in a trial of the OX40 agonist ivuxolimab. The chain recombines TRBV27 with TRBJ1-1; D call uncertain. The receptor's source is an adult with an advanced solid tumor such as melanoma, head and neck, liver or kidney cancer. Written as DNA, the CDR3 is TGTGCCAGCAGTGGAACCATGAACACTGAAGCTTTCTTT. Amino acids: CASSGTMNTEAFF.